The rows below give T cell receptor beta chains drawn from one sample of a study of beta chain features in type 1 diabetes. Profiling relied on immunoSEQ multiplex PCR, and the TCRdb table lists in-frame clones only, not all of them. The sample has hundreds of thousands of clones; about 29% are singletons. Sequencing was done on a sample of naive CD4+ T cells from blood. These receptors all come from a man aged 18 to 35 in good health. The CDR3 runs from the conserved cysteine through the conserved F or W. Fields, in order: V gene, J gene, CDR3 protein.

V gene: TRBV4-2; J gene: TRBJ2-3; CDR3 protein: CASSQEGLAASTDTQYF
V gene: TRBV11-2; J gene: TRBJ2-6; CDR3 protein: CASSLVKADSGANVLTF
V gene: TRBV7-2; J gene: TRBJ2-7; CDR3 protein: CASGTGVYEQYF
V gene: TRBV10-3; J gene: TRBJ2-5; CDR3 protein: CAISGGQKETQYF
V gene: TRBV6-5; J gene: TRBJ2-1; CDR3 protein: CASSNTYNEQFF
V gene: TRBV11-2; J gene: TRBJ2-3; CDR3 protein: CASSLRLAGPDTQYF
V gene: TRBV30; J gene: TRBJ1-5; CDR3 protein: CAWSVPLGQPQHF
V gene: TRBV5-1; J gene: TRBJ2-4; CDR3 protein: CASSLFSSGDIQYF
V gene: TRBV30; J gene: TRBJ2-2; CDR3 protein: CARSSGRNTGELFF
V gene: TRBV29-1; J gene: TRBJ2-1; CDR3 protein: CSVESSSYNEQFF
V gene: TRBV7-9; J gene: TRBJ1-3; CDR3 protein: CASSLGRNSGNTIYF
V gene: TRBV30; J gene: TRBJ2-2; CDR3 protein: CAWSVSRNTGELFF
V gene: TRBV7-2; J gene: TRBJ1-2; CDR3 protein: CASSLLGINYGYTF
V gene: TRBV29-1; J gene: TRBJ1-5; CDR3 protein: CSVALTGDQPQHF
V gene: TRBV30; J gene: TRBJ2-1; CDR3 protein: CAWSRGGWGNEQFF
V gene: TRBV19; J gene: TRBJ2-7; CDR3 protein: CASGREYEQYF
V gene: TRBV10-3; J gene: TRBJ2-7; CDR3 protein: CAISESLGGSYEQYF
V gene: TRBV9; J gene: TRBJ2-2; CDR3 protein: CASSAGTSSGELFF
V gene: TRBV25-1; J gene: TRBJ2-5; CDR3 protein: CASSEGGSRETQYF
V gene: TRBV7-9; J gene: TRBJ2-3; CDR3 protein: CASSPGTGVTDTQYF
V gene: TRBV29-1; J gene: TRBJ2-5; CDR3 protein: CSAKKGGPGETQYF
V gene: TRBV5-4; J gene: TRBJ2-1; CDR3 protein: CASSTGSPYNEQFF
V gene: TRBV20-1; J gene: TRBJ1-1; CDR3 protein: CSGDRDPKAFF
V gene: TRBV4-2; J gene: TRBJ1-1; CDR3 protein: CASSQDGRPNTEAFF
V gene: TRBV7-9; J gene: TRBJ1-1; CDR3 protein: CASSSRRTDMNTEAFF
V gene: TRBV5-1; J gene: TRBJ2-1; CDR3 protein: CASSSGLAAYNEQFF
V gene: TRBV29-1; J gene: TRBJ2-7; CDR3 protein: CSVEGTLAGNSYEQYF
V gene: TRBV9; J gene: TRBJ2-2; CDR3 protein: CASTPLANTGELFF
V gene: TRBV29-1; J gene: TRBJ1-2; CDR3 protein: CGGAESNYGYTF
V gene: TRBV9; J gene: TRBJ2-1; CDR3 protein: CASSVGSSGRADEQFF
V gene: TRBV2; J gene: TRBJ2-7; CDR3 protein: CASNGQGRSYEQYF
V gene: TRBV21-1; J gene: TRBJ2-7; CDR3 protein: CASSKGERERYEQYF
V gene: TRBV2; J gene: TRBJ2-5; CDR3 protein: CASSEGETQYF
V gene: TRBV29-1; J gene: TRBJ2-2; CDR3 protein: CSVNDPRGSGELFF
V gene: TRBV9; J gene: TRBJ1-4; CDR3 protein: CASSADGRLGEKLFF
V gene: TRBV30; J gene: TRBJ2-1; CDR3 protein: CAWSVSPTNNEQFF
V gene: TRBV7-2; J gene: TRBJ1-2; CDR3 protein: CASSLEGIGPYGYTF
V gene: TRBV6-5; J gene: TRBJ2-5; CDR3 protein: CASRESGRKETQYF
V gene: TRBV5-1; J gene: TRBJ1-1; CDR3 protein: CASSPGQTNTEAFF
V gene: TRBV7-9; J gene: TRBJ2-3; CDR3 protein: CASSLDRATDTQYF
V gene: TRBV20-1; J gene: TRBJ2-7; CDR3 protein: CSAPTGYEQYF
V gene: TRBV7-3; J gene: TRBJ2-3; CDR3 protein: CASSLGLATDTQYF
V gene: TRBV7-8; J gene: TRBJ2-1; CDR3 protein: CASSSSTGQGASSSYNEQFF
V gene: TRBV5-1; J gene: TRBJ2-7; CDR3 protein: CASSLATSGSFEQYF
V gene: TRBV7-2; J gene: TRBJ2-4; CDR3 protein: CASSLVGLGIQYF
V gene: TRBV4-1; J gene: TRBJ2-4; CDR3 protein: CASSLGLAGLLAKNIQYF
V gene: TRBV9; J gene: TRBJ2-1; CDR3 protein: CASTQRESYNEQFF
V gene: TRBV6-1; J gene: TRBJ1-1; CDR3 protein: CASSEDFRGTEAFF
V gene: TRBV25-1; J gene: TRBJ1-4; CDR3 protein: CASRPSDEKLFF
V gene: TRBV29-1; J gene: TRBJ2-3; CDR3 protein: CSGQSSGRLADTQYF
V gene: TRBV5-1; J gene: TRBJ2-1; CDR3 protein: CASSLQGNEQFF
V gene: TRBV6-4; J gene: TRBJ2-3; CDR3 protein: CASSEESSDTQYF
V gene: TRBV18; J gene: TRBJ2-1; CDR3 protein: CASSPPSGRYNEQFF
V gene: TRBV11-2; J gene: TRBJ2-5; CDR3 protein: CASTTPRGSQETQYF
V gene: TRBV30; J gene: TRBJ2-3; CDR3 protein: CAWSRRRSATDTQYF